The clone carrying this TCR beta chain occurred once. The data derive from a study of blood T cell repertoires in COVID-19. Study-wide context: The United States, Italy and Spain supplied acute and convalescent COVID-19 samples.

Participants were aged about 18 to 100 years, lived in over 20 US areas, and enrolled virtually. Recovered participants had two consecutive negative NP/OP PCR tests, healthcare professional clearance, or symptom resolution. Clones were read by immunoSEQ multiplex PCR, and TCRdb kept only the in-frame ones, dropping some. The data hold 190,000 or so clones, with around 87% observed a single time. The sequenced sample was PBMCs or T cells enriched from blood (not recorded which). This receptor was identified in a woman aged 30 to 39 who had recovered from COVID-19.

In nucleotides, the CDR3 is TGTGCCACCAGCAGCCTAGTGGGGGGGAACGGGGAGACCCAGTACTTC. This codes for CATSSLVGGNGETQYF. The chain couples TRBV15 to TRBJ2-5; 7 bases fit TRBD2. The CDR3 runs 16 residues. Germline trimming cut 3 bases from V and 5 bases from J; bases unmatched to any gene: 12. Germline CDR1 reads LNHNV; CDR2 reads YYDKDF (reference sequence).